These 21 T cell receptor beta chains originate from one sample sequenced in a study of T cells of healthy individuals. MiXCR, run by TCRdb on the 5' RACE reads, gives a single entry per CDR3 protein. Of fewer than 90,000 distinct CDR3 sequences in the sample, about 5% were seen once. These receptors all stem from a female donor in good health.

The sample holds many counts of this clonotype. The chain links TRBV5-1 to TRBJ2-1; TRBD2 is a possible D gene (6 bases). In germline, CDR1 is SGHRS, CDR2 YFSETQ. The CDR3 length is 13 residues. Trimming removed 4 bases from V and 12 bases from J, with 17 bases in between. CDR3 residues: CASSASGGTRQFF. CDR3 nucleotides: TGCGCCAGCAGCGCCTCCGGCGGGACTCGGCAGTTCTTC.

This clonotype was seen repeatedly, ten times or more. This chain connects TRBV7-2 to TRBJ1-3, with unresolved D. The CDR3 contains 13 residues. Per the germline V gene, CDR1 is SGHTA and CDR2 is FQGNSA. V lost 5 bases, J lost 0 bases, and 5 bases lay in between. The CDR3 DNA reads TGTGCCAGCAGCCCCGACTCTGGAAACACCATATATTTT. This encodes CASSPDSGNTIYF.

The chain carries TRBV7-9 and TRBJ1-1; D uncertain. The CDR3 covers 14 residues. V lost 2 bases and J lost 8, with 15 bases in between. Looked up from germline, CDR1 is SEHNR and CDR2 is FQNEAQ (reference sequence). The CDR3 loop is CASSLNPSVAEAFF. DNA of the CDR3: TGTGCCAGCAGCTTAAATCCCTCGGTAGCAGAAGCTTTCTTT.

At least ten counts were recorded for this clonotype. The chain uses TRBV11-2 and TRBJ2-2; TRBD2 matches at 8 bases. Germline V gene data show CDR1 as SGHAT and CDR2 as FQNNGV. The CDR3 is 16 amino acids. Trimming took 4 bases from V and 0 from J; bases not matched to a gene: 4. CDR3 coding DNA: TGTGCCAGCAGCTCCAGACTAGCGACGAACACCGGGGAGCTGTTTTTT. Its translation is CASSSRLATNTGELFF.

The CDR3 reads CASSEEAAGGRETQYF. The CDR3 bases are TGTGCCAGCAGCGAGGAAGCGGCGGGAGGGAGGGAGACCCAGTACTTC. The chain uses TRBV9 and TRBJ2-5, with TRBD2 identical over 9 bases. CDR1 and CDR2 (germline): SGDLS, YYNGEE. The CDR3 is 16 residues long. Trimming took 3 bases from V and 5 from J; bases not matched to a gene: 11.

J is TRBJ2-2 and V is TRBV5-1; 9 bases are shared with TRBD1. V was pared by 4 bases and J by 0 bases, with 4 bases of the junction left unmatched. CDR1 is SGHRS and CDR2 is YFSETQ in the germline V gene. This CDR3 is 16 amino acids long. The CDR3 coding sequence is TGCGCCAGCAGCAGGAGACAGGGGGCGAACACCGGGGAGCTGTTTTTT. This gives the protein CASSRRQGANTGELFF.

The chain uses TRBV5-4 and TRBJ2-3; the D is unclear. This CDR3 is 15 amino acids long. The V gene's germline CDR1 is SGHNT and CDR2 YYREEE (reference sequence). Trimming took 3 bases from V and 6 from J, leaving 17 bases between them. The CDR3 loop reads CASSSPTSTRDTQYF. CDR3 in DNA: TGTGCCAGCAGCTCCCCCACGAGTACGAGGGATACGCAGTATTTT.

The sample holds many counts of this clonotype. The rearrangement uses TRBV5-4 and TRBJ2-1; 12 bases map to TRBD2. V lost 4 bases, J lost 3 bases, and 5 bases stayed unmatched. The length of the CDR3 is 16 residues. The germline CDR1 and CDR2 sequences are SGHNT and YYREEE (reference sequence). The CDR3 loop reads CASSTGTSGLYNEQFF. The CDR3 DNA is TGTGCCAGCAGCACTGGGACTAGCGGGCTCTACAATGAGCAGTTCTTC.

This clonotype has a count of ten or more. The V and J genes are TRBV12-3 or TRBV12-4 and TRBJ1-4, with D possibly TRBD1 on 6 matching bases. The CDR3 has 14 amino acids. Trimming took off 2 bases at V and 8 bases at J, with 12 bases between the two ends. CDR3 in amino acids: CASSLRGGGEKLFF. In nucleotides, the CDR3 is TGTGCCAGCAGTTTAAGGGGGGGTGGGGAAAAACTGTTTTTT.

The table lists this clonotype with a few counts. The chain is built from TRBV30 and TRBJ2-1; TRBD2 aligns across 8 bases. The trim removed 4 bases at V and 10 bases at J, leaving 6 bases unmatched. The CDR3 runs 12 residues. CDR1 and CDR2 (germline): GTSNPN, SVGIG (reference sequence). CDR3 bases: TGTGCCTGGACCCGGACTAGCCGGGAGCAGTTCTTC. Residues: CAWTRTSREQFF.

The V gene is TRBV5-4, the J gene TRBJ2-6; weak D call: TRBD1 (5 bases). The CDR3 is made up of 17 amino acids. V was clipped by 0 bases and J by 2 bases, with 12 bases between them. Germline V lookup: CDR1 SGHNT, CDR2 YYREEE (reference sequence). This CDR3 is CASSLGQGFTGANVLTF. The DNA of the CDR3 is TGTGCCAGCAGCTTGGGCCAGGGTTTCACTGGGGCCAACGTCCTGACTTTC.

The rearrangement joins TRBV6-6 to TRBJ1-2; D is ambiguous. V dropped 6 bases and J dropped 3 bases, with 11 bases sitting between them. The CDR3 is made up of 13 amino acids. Germline CDR1 is MNHNY and CDR2 is SVGAGI (reference sequence). CDR3 DNA sequence: TGTGCCAGCAGCTCGGGAGAGTACTATGGCTACACCTTC. Protein: CASSSGEYYGYTF.

The sample holds a few counts of this clonotype. The chain couples TRBV28 to TRBJ2-7; TRBD2 matches at 14 bases. The J segment lost 6 bases and the V segment lost 5 bases, leaving 6 bases of the junction unmatched. The CDR3 is 15 amino acids. Germline V gene lookup returns CDR1 MDHEN and CDR2 SYDVKM. The chain's CDR3 is CASSPGTSGRPEQYF. The DNA of the CDR3 is TGTGCCAGCAGTCCCGGGACTAGCGGGAGACCCGAGCAGTACTTC.

The V and J genes are TRBV28 and TRBJ2-7; TRBD1 matches at 8 bases. The V and J ends lost 3 bases and 6 bases, in that order; junction bases with no gene match: 7. The CDR3 loop spans 14 amino acids. The germline V gene has CDR1 MDHEN and CDR2 SYDVKM. The CDR3 bases are TGTGCCAGCAGTTTGGACAGGGAGGTGGTCGAGCAGTACTTC. Its translation: CASSLDREVVEQYF.

This clonotype occurred a few times. The chain joins TRBV18 to TRBJ2-2, with D maybe TRBD1 (5 bases). V was pared by 3 bases and J by 4 bases, with 12 bases between. The germline gives CDR1 KGHSH, CDR2 LQKENI. The CDR3 sequence is 15 residues long. CDR3 in DNA: TGTGCCAGCTCACCCAGTCGGACAACCACCGGGGAGCTGTTTTTT. Its translation is CASSPSRTTTGELFF.

This clonotype showed up many times. J is TRBJ2-1 and V is TRBV29-1, with D hard to call. Germline CDR1 and CDR2: SQVTM and ANQGSEA. The V gene lost 6 bases and the J gene lost 7 bases, with 7 bases spanning the gap. The CDR3 has 10 residues. This CDR3 is CSVGRNEQFF. The CDR3 DNA is TGCAGCGTAGGTAGGAATGAGCAGTTCTTC.

This clonotype has more than one count but fewer than ten. The V gene is TRBV15, the J gene TRBJ1-1; tentative D call: TRBD1 (6 bases). CDR1 is LNHNV, CDR2 YYDKDF, per germline (reference sequence). Trimming cost V 5 bases and J 4 bases, with 17 bases left between them. The CDR3 is 15 residues long. This chain's CDR3 is CATSRKGGGSTEAFF. The CDR3 DNA follows: TGTGCCACCAGCCGCAAAGGGGGGGGGAGCACTGAAGCTTTCTTT.

This clonotype was picked up many times. This chain uses TRBV7-2 with TRBJ1-2, with D unresolved. Trimming left V 5 bases short and J 2 bases short, with 9 bases between. The CDR3 contains 13 residues. CDR1 is SGHTA, CDR2 FQGNSA, per germline. The CDR3 region is CASSPSKNYGYTF. The CDR3 DNA follows: TGTGCCAGCAGCCCCTCCAAAAACTATGGCTACACCTTC.

This clonotype was detected a few times. The V gene is TRBV18, the J gene TRBJ2-7, with D possibly called TRBD1 or TRBD2 (6 bases each). The CDR3 is 14 residues long. V was pared by 4 bases and J by 5 bases, with 15 bases between. Germline CDR1 is KGHSH and CDR2 is LQKENI. CDR3 in DNA: TGTGCCAGCTCACGTGAGGGGGGTAAAGACGAGCAGTACTTC. As protein: CASSREGGKDEQYF.

This clonotype was detected a few times. J is TRBJ1-4 and V is TRBV19; D gene ambiguous. This CDR3 region has 14 residues. Germline V lookup: CDR1 LNHDA, CDR2 SQIVND (reference sequence). V lost 2 bases, J lost 1 base, and 5 bases lay in between. CDR3 sequence: CASSISGTNEKLFF. The CDR3 DNA follows: TGTGCCAGTAGTATAAGCGGAACTAATGAAAAACTGTTTTTT.

Comment on this clonotype: A much larger clone sits a single nucleotide away, making a read error possible. J is TRBJ1-1 and V is TRBV18; no reliable D call. V was shortened by 2 bases and J by 5 bases, with 15 bases between the two germline ends. The CDR3 extends over 15 amino acids. The germline V gene encodes CDR1 KGHSH and CDR2 LQKENI. DNA of the CDR3: TGTGCCAGCTCACCAGGCCCTCCCGAGAGAACTGAAGCTTTCTTT. Translating it yields CASSPGPPERTEAFF.